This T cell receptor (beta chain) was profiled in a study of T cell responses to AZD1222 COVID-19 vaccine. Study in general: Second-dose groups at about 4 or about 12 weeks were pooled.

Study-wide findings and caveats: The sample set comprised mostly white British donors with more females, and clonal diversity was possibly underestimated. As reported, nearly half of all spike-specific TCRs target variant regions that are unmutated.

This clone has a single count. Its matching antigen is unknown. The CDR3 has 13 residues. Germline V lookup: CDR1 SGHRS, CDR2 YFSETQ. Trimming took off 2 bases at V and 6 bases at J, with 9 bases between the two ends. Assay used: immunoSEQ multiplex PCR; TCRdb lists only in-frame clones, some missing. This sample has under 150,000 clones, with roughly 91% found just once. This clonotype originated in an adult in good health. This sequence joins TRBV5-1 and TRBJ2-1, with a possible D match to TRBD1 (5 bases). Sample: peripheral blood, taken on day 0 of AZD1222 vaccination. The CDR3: CASSFQGSNEQFF. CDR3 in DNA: TGCGCCAGCAGCTTTCAGGGCTCCAATGAGCAGTTCTTC.